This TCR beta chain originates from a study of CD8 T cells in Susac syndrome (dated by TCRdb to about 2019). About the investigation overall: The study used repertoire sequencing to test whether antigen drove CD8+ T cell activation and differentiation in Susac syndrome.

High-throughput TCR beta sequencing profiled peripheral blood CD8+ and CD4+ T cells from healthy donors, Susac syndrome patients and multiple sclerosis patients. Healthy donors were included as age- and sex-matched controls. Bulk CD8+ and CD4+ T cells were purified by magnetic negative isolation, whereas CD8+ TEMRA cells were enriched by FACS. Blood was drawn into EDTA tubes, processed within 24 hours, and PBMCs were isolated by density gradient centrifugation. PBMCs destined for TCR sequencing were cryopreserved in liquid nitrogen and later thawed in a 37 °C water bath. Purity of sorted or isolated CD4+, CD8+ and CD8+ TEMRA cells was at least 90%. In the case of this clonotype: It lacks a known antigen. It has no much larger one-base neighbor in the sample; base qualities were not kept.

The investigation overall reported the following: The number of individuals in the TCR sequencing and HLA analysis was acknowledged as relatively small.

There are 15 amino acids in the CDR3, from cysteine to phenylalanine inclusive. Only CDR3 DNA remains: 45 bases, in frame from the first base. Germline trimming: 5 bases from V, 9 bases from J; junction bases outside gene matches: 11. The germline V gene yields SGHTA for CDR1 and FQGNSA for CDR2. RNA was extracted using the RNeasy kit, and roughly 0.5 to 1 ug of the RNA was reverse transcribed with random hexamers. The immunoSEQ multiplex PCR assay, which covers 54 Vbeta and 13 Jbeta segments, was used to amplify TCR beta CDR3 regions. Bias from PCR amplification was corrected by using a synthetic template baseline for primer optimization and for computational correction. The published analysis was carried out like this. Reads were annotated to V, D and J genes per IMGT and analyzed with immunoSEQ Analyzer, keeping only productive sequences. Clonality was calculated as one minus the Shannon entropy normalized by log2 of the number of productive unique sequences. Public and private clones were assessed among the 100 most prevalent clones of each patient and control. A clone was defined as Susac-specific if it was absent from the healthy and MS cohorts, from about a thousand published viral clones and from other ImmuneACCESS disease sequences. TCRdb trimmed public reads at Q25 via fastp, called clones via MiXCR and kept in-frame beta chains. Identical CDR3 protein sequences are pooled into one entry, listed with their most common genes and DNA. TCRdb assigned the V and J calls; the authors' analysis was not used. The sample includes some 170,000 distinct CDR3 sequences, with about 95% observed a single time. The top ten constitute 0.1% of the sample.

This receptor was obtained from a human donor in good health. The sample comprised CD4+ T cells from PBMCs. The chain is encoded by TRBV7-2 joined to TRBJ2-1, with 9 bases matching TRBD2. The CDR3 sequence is CASSQVSSGASEQFF. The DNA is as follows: TGTGCCAGCAGCCAAGTGTCTAGCGGGGCGAGTGAGCAGTTCTTC.